The T cell receptor (beta chain) under discussion was sequenced for a study of CD8+ T cells in alopecia areata. A word on this clone: Antigen specificity is unknown.

General study results and limits: Scalp sample data also include resident alphabeta T cells from normal skin. Greater clonality was observed in lesional scalp samples, especially alopecia totalis/universalis, versus normal scalp.

V lost 10 bases and J 7 bases, leaving 22 bases between the germline ends. The CDR3 length is 14 residues. Germline CDR1 MNHEY, CDR2 SVGAGI. cDNA prepared by RNA extraction and subsequent reverse transcription served as the template for sequencing. Here immunoSEQ multiplex PCR was the method, and the copy in TCRdb shows in-frame clones only, minus some. The sample comprises roughly 120,000 clones, roughly two thirds of which are singletons, and 2.5% to 3% rests with the top ten. The chain is built from TRBV6-5 and TRBJ2-5, with D perhaps matching TRBD2 (6 bases). This TCR derives from a human donor in good health. The sequenced material came from CD4+ T cells sorted from blood. The chain's CDR3 is CATREARGVATQYF. In DNA form, the CDR3 reads TGTGCCACCCGCGAGGCGCGGGGTGTGGCGACCCAGTACTTC.